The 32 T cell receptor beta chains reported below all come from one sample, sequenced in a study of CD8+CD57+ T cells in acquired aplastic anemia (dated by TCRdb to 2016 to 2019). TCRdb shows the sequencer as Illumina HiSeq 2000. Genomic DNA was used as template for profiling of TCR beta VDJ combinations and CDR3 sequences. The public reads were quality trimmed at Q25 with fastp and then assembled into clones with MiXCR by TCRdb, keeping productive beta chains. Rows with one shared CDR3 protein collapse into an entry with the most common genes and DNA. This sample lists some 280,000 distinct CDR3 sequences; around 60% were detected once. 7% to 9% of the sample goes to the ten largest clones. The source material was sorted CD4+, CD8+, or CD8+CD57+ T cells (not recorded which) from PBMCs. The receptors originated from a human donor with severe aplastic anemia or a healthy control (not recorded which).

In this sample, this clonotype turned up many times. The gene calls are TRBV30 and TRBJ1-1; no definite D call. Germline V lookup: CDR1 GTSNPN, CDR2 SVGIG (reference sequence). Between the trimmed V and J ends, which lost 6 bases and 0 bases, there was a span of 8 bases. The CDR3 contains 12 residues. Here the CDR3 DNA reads TGTGCCTGCAAAGAAATGAACACTGAAGCTTTCTTT. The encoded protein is CACKEMNTEAFF. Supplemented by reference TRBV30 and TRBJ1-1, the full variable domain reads SQTIHQWPATLVQPVGSPLSLECTVEGTSNPNLYWYRQAAGRGLQLLFYSVGIGQISSEVPQNLSASRPQDRQFILSSKKLLLSDSGFYLCACKEMNTEAFFGQGTRLTVV.

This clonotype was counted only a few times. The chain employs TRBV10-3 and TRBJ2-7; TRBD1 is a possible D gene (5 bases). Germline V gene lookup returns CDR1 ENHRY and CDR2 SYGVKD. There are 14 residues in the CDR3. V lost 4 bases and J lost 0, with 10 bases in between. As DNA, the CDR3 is TGTGCCATCAGTGGGGCAGACAGCTCCTACGAGCAGTACTTC. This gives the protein CAISGADSSYEQYF.

The CDR3 DNA sequence: TGTGCCATCAGTGACCCACGACGATCGGGGCTCGACTATGGCTACACCTTC. Amino acids: CAISDPRRSGLDYGYTF. The rearrangement uses TRBV10-3 and TRBJ1-2; D might be TRBD1 (5 bases). From germline, CDR1 is ENHRY and CDR2 SYGVKD. With 3 bases removed from V and 3 bases from J, the gap between germline ends came to 20 bases. The CDR3 extends over 17 amino acids.

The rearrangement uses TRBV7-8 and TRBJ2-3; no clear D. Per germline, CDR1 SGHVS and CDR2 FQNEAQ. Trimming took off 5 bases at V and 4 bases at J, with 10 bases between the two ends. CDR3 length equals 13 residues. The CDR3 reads CASSPRSSDTQYF. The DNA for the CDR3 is TGTGCCAGCAGCCCCCGATCCTCAGATACGCAGTATTTT.

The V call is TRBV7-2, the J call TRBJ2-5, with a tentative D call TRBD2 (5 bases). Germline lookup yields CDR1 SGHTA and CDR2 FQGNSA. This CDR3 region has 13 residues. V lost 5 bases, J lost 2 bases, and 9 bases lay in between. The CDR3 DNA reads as TGTGCCAGCAGCACTAGTTATCAAGAGACCCAGTACTTC. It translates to CASSTSYQETQYF.

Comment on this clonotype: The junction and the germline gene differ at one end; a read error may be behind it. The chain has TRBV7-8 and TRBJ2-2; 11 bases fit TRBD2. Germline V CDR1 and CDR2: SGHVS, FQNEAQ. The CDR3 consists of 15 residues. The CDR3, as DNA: TGTGCCAGCAGTTATAGCGGGGGGGCCCCCGGGGAGCTGTCTTTT. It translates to CASSYSGGAPGELSF. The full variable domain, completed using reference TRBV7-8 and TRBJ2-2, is GAGVSQSPRYKVAKRGQDVALRCDPISGHVSLFWYQQALGQGPEFLTYFQNEAQLDKSGLPSDRFFAERPEGSVSTLKIQRTQQEDSAVYLCASSYSGGAPGELSFGEGSRLTVL.

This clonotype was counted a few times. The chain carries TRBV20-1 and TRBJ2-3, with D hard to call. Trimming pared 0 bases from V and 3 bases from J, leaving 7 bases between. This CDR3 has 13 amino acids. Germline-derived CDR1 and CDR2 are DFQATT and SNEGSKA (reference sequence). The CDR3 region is CSARDPVTDTQYF. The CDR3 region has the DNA TGCAGTGCTAGAGATCCGGTGACAGATACGCAGTATTTT.

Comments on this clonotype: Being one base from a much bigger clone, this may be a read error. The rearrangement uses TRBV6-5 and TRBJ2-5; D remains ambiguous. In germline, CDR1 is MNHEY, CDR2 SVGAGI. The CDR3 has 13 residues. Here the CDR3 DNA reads TGTGACAGCAGTTTATCTGGAAGTAAGACCCAGTACTTC. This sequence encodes CDSSLSGSKTQYF.

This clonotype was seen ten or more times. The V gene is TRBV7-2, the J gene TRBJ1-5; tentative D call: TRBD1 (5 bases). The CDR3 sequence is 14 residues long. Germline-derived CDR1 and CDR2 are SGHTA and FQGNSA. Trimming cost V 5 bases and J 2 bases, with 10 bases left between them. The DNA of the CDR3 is TGTGCCAGCAGCACCACAGGAGGCAATCAGCCCCAGCATTTT. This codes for CASSTTGGNQPQHF.

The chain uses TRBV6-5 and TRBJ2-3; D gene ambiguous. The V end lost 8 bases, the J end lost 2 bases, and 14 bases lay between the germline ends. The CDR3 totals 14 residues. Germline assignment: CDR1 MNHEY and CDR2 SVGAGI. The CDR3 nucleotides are TGTGCCAGCCGTCAAGCGACCTTCACAGATACGCAGTATTTT. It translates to CASRQATFTDTQYF.

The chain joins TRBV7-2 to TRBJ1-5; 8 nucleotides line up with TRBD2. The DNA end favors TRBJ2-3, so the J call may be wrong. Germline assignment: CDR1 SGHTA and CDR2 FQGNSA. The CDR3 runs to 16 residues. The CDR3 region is CASTRVAGTRTDTQYF. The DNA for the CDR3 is TGTGCCAGCACTCGGGTAGCGGGAACTCGCACAGATACGCAGTATTTT.

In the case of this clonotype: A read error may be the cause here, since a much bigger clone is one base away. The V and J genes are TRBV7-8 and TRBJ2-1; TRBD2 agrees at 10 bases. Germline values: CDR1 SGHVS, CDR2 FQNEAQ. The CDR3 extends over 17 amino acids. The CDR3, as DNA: TGTGCCAGCAGCCAACCCGGAGGTAGCGGGGGGTACAATGGGCAGTTCTTC. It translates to CASSQPGGSGGYNGQFF.

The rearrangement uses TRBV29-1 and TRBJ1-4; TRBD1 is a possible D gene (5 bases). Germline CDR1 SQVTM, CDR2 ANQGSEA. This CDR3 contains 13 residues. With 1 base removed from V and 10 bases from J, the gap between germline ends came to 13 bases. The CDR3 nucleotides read TGCAGCGTTGAAGCGGGGGAGCGAGGAAAACTGTTTTTT. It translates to CSVEAGERGKLFF.

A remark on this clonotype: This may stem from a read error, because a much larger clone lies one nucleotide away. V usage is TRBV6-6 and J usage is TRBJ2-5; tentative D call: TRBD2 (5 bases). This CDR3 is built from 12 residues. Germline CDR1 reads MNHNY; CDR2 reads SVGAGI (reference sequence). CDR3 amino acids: CAGSERRETQYF. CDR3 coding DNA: TGTGCCGGCAGTGAACGGAGGGAGACCCAGTACTTC.

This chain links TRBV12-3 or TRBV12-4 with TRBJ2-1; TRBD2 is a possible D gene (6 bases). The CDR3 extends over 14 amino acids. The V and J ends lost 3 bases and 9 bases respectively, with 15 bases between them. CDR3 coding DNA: TGTGCCAGCAGTTTCGCGGGACCCAGCAGTGAGCAGTTCTTC. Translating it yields CASSFAGPSSEQFF.

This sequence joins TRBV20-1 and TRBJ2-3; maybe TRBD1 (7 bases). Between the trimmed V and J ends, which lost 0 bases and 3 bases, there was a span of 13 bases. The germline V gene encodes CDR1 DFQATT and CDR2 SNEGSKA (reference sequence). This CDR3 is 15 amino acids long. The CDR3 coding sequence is TGCAGTGCTAGAGAGACAGGGACTCGTACAGATACGCAGTATTTT. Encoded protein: CSARETGTRTDTQYF.

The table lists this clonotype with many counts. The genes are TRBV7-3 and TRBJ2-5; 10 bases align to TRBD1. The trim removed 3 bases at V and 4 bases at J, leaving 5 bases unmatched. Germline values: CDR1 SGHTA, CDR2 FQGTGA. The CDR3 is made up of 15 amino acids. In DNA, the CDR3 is TGTGCCAGCAGCTTGGGACAGGGGTTCGGAGAGACCCAGTACTTC. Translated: CASSLGQGFGETQYF.

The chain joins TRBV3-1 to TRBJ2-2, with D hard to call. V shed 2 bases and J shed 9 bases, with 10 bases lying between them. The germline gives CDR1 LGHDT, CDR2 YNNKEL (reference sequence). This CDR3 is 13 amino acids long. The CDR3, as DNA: TGTGCCAGCAGCCAATTAATTACCAGGGAGCTGTTTTTT. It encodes CASSQLITRELFF.

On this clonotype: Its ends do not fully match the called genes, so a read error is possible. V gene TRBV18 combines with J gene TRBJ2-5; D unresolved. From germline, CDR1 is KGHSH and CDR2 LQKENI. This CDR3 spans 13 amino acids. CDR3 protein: CASSPIGQGTQYF. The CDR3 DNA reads TGTGCCAGCTCACCGATTGGCCAAGGGACCCAGTACTTC.

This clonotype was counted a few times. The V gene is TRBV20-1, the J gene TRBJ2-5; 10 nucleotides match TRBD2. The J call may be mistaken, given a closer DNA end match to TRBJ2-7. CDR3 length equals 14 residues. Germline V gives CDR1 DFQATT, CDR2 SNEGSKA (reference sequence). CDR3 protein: CSARASGGKFEQYF. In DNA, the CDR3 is TGCAGTGCTAGAGCTAGCGGGGGAAAGTTCGAGCAGTACTTC.

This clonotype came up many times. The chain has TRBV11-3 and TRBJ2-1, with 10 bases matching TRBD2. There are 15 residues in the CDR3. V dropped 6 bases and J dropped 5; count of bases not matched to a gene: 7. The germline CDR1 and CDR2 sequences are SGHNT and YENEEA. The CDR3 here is CASSPSGGANNEQFF. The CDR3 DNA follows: TGTGCCAGCAGTCCGAGCGGGGGGGCTAACAATGAGCAGTTCTTC.

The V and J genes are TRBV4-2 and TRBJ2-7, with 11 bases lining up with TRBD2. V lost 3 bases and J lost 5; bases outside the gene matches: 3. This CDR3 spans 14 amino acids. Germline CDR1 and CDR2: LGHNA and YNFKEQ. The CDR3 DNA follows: TGTGCCAGCAGCCATGGACTAGCGGGCCACGAGCAGTACTTC. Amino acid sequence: CASSHGLAGHEQYF.

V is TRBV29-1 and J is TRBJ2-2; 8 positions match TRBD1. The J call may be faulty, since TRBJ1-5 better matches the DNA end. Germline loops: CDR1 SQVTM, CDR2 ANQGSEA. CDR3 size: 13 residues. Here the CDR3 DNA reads TGCAGCGTTTCTCAGGGGGCCAGGCAGCCCCAGCATTTT. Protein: CSVSQGARQPQHF.

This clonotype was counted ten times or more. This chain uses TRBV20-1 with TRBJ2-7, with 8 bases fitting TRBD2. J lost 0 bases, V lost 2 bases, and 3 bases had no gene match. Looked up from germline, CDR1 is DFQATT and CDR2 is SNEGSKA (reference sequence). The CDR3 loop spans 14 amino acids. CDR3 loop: CSARPAGVSYEQYF. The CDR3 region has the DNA TGCAGTGCTAGACCAGCGGGGGTCTCCTACGAGCAGTACTTC.

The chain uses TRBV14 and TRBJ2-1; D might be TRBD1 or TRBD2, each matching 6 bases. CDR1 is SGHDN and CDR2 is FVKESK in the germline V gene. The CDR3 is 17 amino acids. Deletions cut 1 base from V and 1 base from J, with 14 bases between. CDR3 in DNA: TGTGCCAGCAGCCAAGGGCTGGGGGGCTGGTCCTACAATGAGCAGTTCTTC. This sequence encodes CASSQGLGGWSYNEQFF.

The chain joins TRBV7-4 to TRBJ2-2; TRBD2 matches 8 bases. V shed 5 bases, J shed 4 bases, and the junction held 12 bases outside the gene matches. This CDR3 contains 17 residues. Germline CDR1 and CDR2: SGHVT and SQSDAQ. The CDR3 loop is CASSAEAGGPGTGELFF. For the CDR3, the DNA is TGTGCCAGCAGCGCGGAGGCGGGGGGCCCAGGCACCGGGGAGCTGTTTTTT.

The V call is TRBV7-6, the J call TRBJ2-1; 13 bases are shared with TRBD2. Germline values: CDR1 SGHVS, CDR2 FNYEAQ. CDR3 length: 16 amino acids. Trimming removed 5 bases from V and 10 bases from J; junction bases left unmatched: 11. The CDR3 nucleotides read TGTGCCAGCAGCCCCCGACTAGCGGGGGGACCCACGGAGCAGTTCTTC. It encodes CASSPRLAGGPTEQFF. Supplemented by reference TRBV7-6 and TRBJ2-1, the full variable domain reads GAGVSQSPRYKVTKRGQDVALRCDPISGHVSLYWYRQALGQGPEFLTYFNYEAQQDKSGLPNDRFSAERPEGSISTLTIQRTEQRDSAMYRCASSPRLAGGPTEQFFGPGTRLTVL.

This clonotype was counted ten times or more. The CDR3 sequence: CAISGTGGPGEPQHF. CDR3 DNA: TGTGCCATCTCCGGGACAGGGGGCCCCGGGGAGCCCCAGCATTTT. J is TRBJ1-5 and V is TRBV10-3; 12 nucleotides agree with TRBD1. Germline loops: CDR1 ENHRY, CDR2 SYGVKD. CDR3 length: 15 amino acids. The trim removed 8 bases at V and 8 bases at J, leaving 10 bases unmatched.

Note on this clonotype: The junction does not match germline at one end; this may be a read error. The chain's CDR3 is CASSLGTGPKHF. The DNA of the CDR3 is TGTGCCAGCAGTTTGGGAACCGGGCCCAAGCATTTT. V and J are TRBV12-3 or TRBV12-4 and TRBJ1-5; D gene uncertain. The CDR3 totals 12 residues.

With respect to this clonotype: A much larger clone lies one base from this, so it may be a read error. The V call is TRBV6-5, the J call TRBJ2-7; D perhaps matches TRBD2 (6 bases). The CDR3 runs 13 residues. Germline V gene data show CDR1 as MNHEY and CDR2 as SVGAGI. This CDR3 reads CAKKTRDSYELYF. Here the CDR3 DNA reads TGTGCCAAGAAAACCAGGGACTCCTACGAGCTGTACTTC.

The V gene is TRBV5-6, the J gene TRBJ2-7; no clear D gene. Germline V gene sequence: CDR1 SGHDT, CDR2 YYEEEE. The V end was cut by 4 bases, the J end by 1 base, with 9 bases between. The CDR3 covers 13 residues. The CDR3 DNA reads TGTGCCAGCAGCAACCGAGATTCCTACGAGCAGTACTTC. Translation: CASSNRDSYEQYF.

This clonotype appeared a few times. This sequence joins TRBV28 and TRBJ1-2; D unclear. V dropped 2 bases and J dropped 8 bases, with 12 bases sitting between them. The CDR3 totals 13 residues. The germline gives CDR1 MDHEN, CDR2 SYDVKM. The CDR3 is CASSLTASGGYTF. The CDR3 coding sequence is TGTGCCAGCAGTTTAACGGCATCTGGAGGCTACACCTTC.